This T cell receptor beta chain stems from a study of CD8 T cells in Susac syndrome. CD8+ and CD4+ T cells circulating in blood were sequenced for TCR beta. A quantity of about 0.5 to 1 ug RNA underwent reverse transcription using random hexamers. TCRdb reprocessed the immunoSEQ multiplex PCR reads via MiXCR and lists one record per CDR3 protein. This table holds some 200,000 distinct CDR3 sequences, about 96% found once. Germline CDR1 is SGHDT and CDR2 is YYEEEE. The CDR3 contains 13 residues. V was clipped by 4 bases and J by 7 bases, with 12 bases between them. The origin of this receptor is a human donor with multiple sclerosis. J is TRBJ2-1 and V is TRBV5-6; D might be TRBD2 (6 bases). Sequences were obtained from CD4+ T cells from PBMCs. CDR3 in amino acids: CASSRGLPNEQFF. The CDR3 DNA reads as TGTGCCAGCAGCCGGGGACTTCCTAATGAGCAGTTCTTC.